The next 11 T cell receptor beta chains were all read from a single sample in a study of cytomegalovirus exposure and HLA in healthy donors. 60 Vbeta and 13 Jbeta primers were used in PCR. Sequencing was performed with immunoSEQ multiplex PCR; in TCRdb, only in-frame clones are kept and a portion is missing. Of around 150,000 clones detected, 65% to 70% appear once; the ten largest clones hold about 10%. Sequenced input: PBMCs. The origin of the receptors is a man aged 30-40 years in good health and CMV-seropositive.

The chain joins TRBV28 to TRBJ2-2; D is possibly TRBD1 (6 bases). CDR3 length: 14 amino acids. V lost 7 bases to trimming and J lost 6 bases, with 15 bases between them. Germline CDR1 reads MDHEN; CDR2 reads SYDVKM. The CDR3 DNA reads TGTGCCAGCACCCTGACAGGTGGGGCCGGGGAGCTGTTTTTT. Its protein is CASTLTGGAGELFF. Using reference TRBV28 and TRBJ2-2 for the parts outside the CDR3, the full variable domain is DVKVTQSSRYLVKRTGEKVFLECVQDMDHENMFWYRQDPGLGLRLIYFSYDVKMKEKGDIPEGYSVSREKKERFSLILESASTNQTSMYLCASTLTGGAGELFFGEGSRLTVL.

The rearrangement joins TRBV7-8 to TRBJ2-1; TRBD2 matches 8 bases. This CDR3 has 17 residues. Germline assignment: CDR1 SGHVS and CDR2 FQNEAQ. The V and J ends lost 6 bases and 0 bases, in that order; junction bases with no gene match: 10. CDR3 sequence (DNA): TGTGCCAGCAGTCTAAGAAGCGGGAGCCACTCCTACAATGAGCAGTTCTTC. Translation: CASSLRSGSHSYNEQFF.

The V gene is TRBV11-2, the J gene TRBJ2-7; 7 bases map to TRBD2. Germline trimming cut 3 bases from V and 0 bases from J; bases unmatched to any gene: 2. Germline V gene lookup returns CDR1 SGHAT and CDR2 FQNNGV. The CDR3 runs to 14 residues. The CDR3 loop reads CASSLRDYSYEQYF. CDR3 sequence (DNA): TGTGCCAGCAGCTTGAGGGACTACTCCTACGAGCAGTACTTC.

This clone has just a few counts. This rearrangement joins TRBV15 to TRBJ2-1; 8 nucleotides agree with TRBD1. Germline assignment: CDR1 LNHNV and CDR2 YYDKDF (reference sequence). J was trimmed by 2 bases and V by 6 bases; bases with no gene match: 6. The length of the CDR3 is 15 residues. The CDR3 reads CATSEGQGPYNEQFF. In DNA form, the CDR3 reads TGTGCCACCAGTGAAGGACAGGGTCCCTACAATGAGCAGTTCTTC.

The chain uses TRBV7-9 and TRBJ2-3, with 7 bases matching TRBD2. The length of the CDR3 is 19 residues. Germline CDR1 and CDR2: SEHNR and FQNEAQ (reference sequence). The J segment lost 4 bases and the V segment lost 4 bases, leaving 20 bases of the junction unmatched. The CDR3 sequence is CASSYPRWASGAPPDTQYF. CDR3 sequence (DNA): TGTGCCAGCAGCTACCCCCGATGGGCTAGCGGAGCCCCCCCAGATACGCAGTATTTT.

Note on this clone: The sample carries other DNA sequences with the same CDR3. This chain links TRBV2 with TRBJ2-5, with 15 positions matching TRBD2. With V trimmed by 6 bases and J by 3 bases, 5 bases remained unmatched. Germline V gene data show CDR1 as SNHLY and CDR2 as FYNNEI. This CDR3 has 16 amino acids. The CDR3 loop reads CASRGTSGRMKETQYF. As DNA, the CDR3 is TGTGCCAGCAGGGGGACTAGCGGGAGGATGAAAGAGACCCAGTACTTC.

The chain is built from TRBV6-6 and TRBJ1-6, with a possible D match to TRBD1 (5 bases). V was shortened by 6 bases and J by 19 bases, with 19 bases between the two germline ends. Germline V gene lookup returns CDR1 MNHNY and CDR2 SVGAGI (reference sequence). The CDR3 is made up of 12 amino acids. In DNA, the CDR3 is TGTGCCAGCAGCCTGGGGCAGGACGGAATTCACTTT. This encodes CASSLGQDGIHF.

This clone has only a few counts. The chain joins TRBV6-5 to TRBJ1-2; D uncertain. With 0 bases removed from V and 4 bases from J, the gap between germline ends came to 9 bases. This CDR3 is built from 14 residues. CDR1 is MNHEY and CDR2 is SVGAGI in the germline V gene. CDR3 residues: CASSYSESIYGYTF. In DNA, the CDR3 is TGTGCCAGCAGTTACTCGGAGAGTATCTATGGCTACACCTTC.

CDR3 in amino acids: CASISGYTEAFF. The DNA for the CDR3 is TGTGCCAGTATATCAGGGTACACTGAAGCTTTCTTT. This chain links TRBV19 with TRBJ1-1; D possibly corresponds to TRBD1 (5 bases). The CDR3 length is 12 residues. Germline V gene sequence: CDR1 LNHDA, CDR2 SQIVND (reference sequence). Trimming removed 7 bases from V and 3 bases from J, with 9 bases in between.

Points on this clone: An end of the junction does not agree with germline; a read error may underlie this. In the same sample, other DNA sequences code for this CDR3. The chain combines TRBV5-1 with TRBJ2-7, with 8 bases matching TRBD2. There are 16 residues in the CDR3. From germline, CDR1 is SGHRS and CDR2 YFSETQ. This CDR3 is CASSLDGQAGDDEQYF. DNA of the CDR3: TGTGCCAGCAGCTTGGATGGTCAAGCGGGAGATGACGAGCAGTACTTC.

The rearrangement uses TRBV7-8 and TRBJ1-5; D may be TRBD1 (6 bases). The CDR3 is 15 residues long. Between the trimmed V and J ends, which lost 1 base and 5 bases, there was a span of 12 bases. Germline V gives CDR1 SGHVS, CDR2 FQNEAQ. The CDR3 DNA reads TGTGCCAGCAGCTTAGGGCAGGGGTCGTATCAGCCCCAGCATTTT. This translates into CASSLGQGSYQPQHF.